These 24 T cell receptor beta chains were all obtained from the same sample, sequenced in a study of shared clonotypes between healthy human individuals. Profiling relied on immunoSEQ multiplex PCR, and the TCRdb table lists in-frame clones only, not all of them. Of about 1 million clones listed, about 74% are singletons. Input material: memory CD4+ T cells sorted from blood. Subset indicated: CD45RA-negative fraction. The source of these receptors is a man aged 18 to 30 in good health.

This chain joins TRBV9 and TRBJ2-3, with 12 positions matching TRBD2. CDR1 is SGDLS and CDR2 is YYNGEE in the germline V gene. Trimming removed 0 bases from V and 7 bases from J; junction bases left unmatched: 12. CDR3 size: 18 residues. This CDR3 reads CASSVALAGGSRLNTQYF. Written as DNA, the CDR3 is TGTGCCAGCAGCGTAGCGCTAGCGGGGGGGTCCCGTTTGAATACGCAGTATTTT. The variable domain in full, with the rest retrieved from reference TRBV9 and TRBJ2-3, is DSGVTQTPKHLITATGQRVTLRCSPRSGDLSVYWYQQSLDQGLQFLIQYYNGEERAKGNILERFSAQQFPDLHSELNLSSLELGDSALYFCASSVALAGGSRLNTQYFGPGTRLTVL.

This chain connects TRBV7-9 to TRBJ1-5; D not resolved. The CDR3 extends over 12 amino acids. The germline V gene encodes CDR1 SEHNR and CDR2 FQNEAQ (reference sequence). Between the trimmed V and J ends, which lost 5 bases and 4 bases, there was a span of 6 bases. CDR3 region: CASSANNQPQHF. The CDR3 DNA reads TGTGCCAGCAGCGCGAATAATCAGCCCCAGCATTTT.

As DNA, the CDR3 is TGTGCCAGCAGCCAACAAGCGGGCTTACCTCAAGAGACCCAGTACTTC. This sequence encodes CASSQQAGLPQETQYF. This chain uses TRBV7-2 with TRBJ2-5; D perhaps matches TRBD2 (6 bases). Germline CDR1 SGHTA, CDR2 FQGNSA. This CDR3 is built from 16 residues. V lost 5 bases and J lost 2, with 18 bases in between. Drawing the rest from reference TRBV7-2 and TRBJ2-5, the complete variable domain is GAGVSQSPSNKVTEKGKDVELRCDPISGHTALYWYRQSLGQGLEFLIYFQGNSAPDKSGLPSDRFSAERTGGSVSTLTIQRTQQEDSAVYLCASSQQAGLPQETQYFGPGTRLLVL.

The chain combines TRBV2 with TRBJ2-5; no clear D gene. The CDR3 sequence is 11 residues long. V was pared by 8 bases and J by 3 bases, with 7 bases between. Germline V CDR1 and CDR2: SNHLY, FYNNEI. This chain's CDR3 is CASRMKETQYF. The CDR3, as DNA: TGTGCCAGCCGGATGAAAGAGACCCAGTACTTC.

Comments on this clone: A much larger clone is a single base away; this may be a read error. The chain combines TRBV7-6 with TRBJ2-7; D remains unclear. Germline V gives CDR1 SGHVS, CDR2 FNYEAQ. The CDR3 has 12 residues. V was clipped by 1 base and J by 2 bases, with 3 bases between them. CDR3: CASSLGAYEQYF. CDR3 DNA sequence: TGTGCCAGCAGCTTAGGGGCCTACGAGCAGTACTTC.

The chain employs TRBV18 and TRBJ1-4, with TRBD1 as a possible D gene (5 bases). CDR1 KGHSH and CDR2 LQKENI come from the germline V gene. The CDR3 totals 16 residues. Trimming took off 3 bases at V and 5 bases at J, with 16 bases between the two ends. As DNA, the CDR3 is TGTGCCAGCTCACCGATCAGGGTCTCCTTCAATGAAAAACTGTTTTTT. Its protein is CASSPIRVSFNEKLFF. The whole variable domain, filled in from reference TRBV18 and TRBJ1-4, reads NAGVMQNPRHLVRRRGQEARLRCSPMKGHSHVYWYRQLPEEGLKFMVYLQKENIIDESGMPKERFSAEFPKEGPSILRIQQVVRGDSAAYFCASSPIRVSFNEKLFFGSGTQLSVL.

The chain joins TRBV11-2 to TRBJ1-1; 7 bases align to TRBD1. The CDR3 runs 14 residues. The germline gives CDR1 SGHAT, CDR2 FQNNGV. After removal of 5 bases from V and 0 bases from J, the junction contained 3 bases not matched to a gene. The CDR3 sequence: CASSPQGMNTEAFF. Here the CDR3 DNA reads TGTGCCAGCAGCCCACAGGGGATGAACACTGAAGCTTTCTTT.

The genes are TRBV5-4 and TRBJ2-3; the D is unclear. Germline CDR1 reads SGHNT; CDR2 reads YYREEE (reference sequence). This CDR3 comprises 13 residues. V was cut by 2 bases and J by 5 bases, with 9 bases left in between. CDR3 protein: CASSFQRKDTQYF. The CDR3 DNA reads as TGTGCCAGCAGCTTTCAGAGAAAAGATACGCAGTATTTT.

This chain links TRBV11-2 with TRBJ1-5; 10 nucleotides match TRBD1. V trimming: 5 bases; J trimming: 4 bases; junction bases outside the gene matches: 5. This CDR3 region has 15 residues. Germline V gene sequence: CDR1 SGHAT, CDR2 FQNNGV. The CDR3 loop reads CASSATGQGNQPQHF. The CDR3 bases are TGTGCCAGCAGCGCGACGGGACAGGGGAATCAGCCCCAGCATTTT.

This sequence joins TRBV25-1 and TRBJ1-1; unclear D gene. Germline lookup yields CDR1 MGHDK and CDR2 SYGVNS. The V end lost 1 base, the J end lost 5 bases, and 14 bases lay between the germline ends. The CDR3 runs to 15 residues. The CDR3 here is CASSESLTGETEAFF. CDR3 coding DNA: TGTGCCAGCAGTGAATCTTTGACGGGAGAGACTGAAGCTTTCTTT.

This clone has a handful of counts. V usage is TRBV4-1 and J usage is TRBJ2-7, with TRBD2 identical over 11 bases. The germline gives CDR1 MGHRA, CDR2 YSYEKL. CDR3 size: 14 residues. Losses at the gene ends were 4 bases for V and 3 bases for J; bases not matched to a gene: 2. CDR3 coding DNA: TGCGCCAGCAGCCGGGGGACTAGCGGCTACGAGCAGTACTTC. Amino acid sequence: CASSRGTSGYEQYF.

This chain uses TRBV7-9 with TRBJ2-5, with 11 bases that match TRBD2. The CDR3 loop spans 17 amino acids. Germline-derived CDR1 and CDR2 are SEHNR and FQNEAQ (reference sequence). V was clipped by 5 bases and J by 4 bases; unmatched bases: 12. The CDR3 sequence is CASSPLTSGKGRETQYF. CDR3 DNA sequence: TGTGCCAGCAGCCCCTTGACTAGCGGGAAAGGAAGAGAGACCCAGTACTTC. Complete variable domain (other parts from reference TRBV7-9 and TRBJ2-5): DTGVSQNPRHKITKRGQNVTFRCDPISEHNRLYWYRQTLGQGPEFLTYFQNEAQLEKSRLLSDRFSAERPKGSFSTLEIQRTEQGDSAMYLCASSPLTSGKGRETQYFGPGTRLLVL.

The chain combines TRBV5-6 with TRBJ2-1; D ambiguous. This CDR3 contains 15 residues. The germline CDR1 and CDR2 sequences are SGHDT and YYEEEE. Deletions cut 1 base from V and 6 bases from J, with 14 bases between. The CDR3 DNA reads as TGTGCCAGCAGCTTGTGGAAGGGCAACGGCAATGAGCAGTTCTTC. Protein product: CASSLWKGNGNEQFF.

This CDR3 is CASSHGGTPGYEQYF. The CDR3 coding sequence is TGTGCCAGCAGCCACGGGGGGACGCCTGGGTACGAGCAGTACTTC. The J gene is TRBJ2-7, the V gene TRBV6-6, with 7 nucleotides matching TRBD2. The CDR3 is made up of 15 amino acids. V trimming: 6 bases; J trimming: 4 bases; junction bases outside the gene matches: 12. Germline lookup yields CDR1 MNHNY and CDR2 SVGAGI (reference sequence).

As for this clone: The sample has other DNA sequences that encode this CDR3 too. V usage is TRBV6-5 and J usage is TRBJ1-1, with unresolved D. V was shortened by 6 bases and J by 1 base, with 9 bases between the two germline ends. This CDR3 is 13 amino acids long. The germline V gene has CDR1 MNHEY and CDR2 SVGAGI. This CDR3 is CASSRTRNTEAFF. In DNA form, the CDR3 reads TGTGCCAGCAGCCGAACAAGGAACACTGAAGCTTTCTTT.

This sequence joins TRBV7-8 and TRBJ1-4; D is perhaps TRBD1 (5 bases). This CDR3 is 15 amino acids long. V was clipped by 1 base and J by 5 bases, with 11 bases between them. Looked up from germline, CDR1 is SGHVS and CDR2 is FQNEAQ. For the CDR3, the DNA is TGTGCCAGCAGCTTAGGTACGGGGGTGAATGAAAAACTGTTTTTT. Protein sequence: CASSLGTGVNEKLFF.

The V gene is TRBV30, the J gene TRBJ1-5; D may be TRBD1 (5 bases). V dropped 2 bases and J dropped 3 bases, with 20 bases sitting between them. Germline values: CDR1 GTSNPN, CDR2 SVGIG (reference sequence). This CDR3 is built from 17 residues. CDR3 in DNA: TGTGCCTGGAGTCCTCGGGGCGGGGCGCCCTACAATCAGCCCCAGCATTTT. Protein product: CAWSPRGGAPYNQPQHF.

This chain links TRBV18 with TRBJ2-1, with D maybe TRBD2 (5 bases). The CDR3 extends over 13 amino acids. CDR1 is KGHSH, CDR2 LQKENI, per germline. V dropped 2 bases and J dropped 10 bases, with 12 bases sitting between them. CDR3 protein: CASSPDGPGEQFF. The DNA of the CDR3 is TGTGCCAGCTCACCAGACGGACCGGGGGAGCAGTTCTTC.

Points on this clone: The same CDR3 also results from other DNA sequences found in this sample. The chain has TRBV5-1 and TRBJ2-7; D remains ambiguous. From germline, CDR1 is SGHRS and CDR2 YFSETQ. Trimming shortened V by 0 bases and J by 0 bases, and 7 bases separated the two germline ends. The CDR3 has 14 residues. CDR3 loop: CASSLEASSYEQYF. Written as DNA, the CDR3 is TGCGCCAGCAGCTTGGAAGCCTCCTCCTACGAGCAGTACTTC.

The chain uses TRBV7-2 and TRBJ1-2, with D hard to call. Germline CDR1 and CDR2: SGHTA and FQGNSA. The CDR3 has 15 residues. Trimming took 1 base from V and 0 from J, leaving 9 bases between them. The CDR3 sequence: CASSLVTGPNYGYTF. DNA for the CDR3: TGTGCCAGCAGCTTAGTCACTGGACCTAACTATGGCTACACCTTC.

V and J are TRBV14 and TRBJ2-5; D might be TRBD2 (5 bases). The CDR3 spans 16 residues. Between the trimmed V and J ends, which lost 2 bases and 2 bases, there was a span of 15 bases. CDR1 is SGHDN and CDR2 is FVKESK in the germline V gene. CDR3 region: CASSQLLAGSQETQYF. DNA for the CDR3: TGTGCCAGCAGCCAACTTCTGGCGGGCAGTCAAGAGACCCAGTACTTC. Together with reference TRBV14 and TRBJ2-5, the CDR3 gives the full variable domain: EAGVTQFPSHSVIEKGQTVTLRCDPISGHDNLYWYRRVMGKEIKFLLHFVKESKQDESGMPNNRFLAERTGGTYSTLKVQPAELEDSGVYFCASSQLLAGSQETQYFGPGTRLLVL.

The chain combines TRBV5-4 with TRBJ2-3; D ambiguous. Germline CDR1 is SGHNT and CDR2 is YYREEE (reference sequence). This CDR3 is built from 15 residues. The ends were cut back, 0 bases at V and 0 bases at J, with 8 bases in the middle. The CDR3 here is CASSLVGGSTDTQYF. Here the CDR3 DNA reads TGTGCCAGCAGCTTGGTGGGCGGTAGCACAGATACGCAGTATTTT.

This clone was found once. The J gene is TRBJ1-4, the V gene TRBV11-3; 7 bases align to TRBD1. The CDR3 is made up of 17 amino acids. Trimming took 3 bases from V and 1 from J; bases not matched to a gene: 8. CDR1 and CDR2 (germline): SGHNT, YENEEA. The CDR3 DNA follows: TGTGCCAGCAGCTTGACAGGGTCATCGGAAACTAATGAAAAACTGTTTTTT. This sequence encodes CASSLTGSSETNEKLFF.

The CDR3 DNA reads as TGTGCCAGCTCACCATTCTCACCGGGGCCAGGCTCCTACGAGCAGTACTTC. Translating it yields CASSPFSPGPGSYEQYF. This chain connects TRBV18 to TRBJ2-7; D is tentatively TRBD1 or TRBD2 (5 bases each). Trimming left V 2 bases short and J 0 bases short, with 17 bases between. The CDR3 loop spans 17 amino acids. Germline loops: CDR1 KGHSH, CDR2 LQKENI.